The 25 T cell receptor beta chains below all came from one sample that was sequenced in a study of blood T cell repertoires in COVID-19. The method was immunoSEQ multiplex PCR; TCRdb's version includes in-frame clones alone and lacks a portion of them. In the table there are 15,000 to 20,000 clones, approximately 85% of which are singletons. Input material: peripheral blood. Receptors were obtained from a man older than 75 with acute or convalescent COVID-19.

V gene TRBV30 combines with J gene TRBJ1-4; D call uncertain. The ends were cut back, 0 bases at V and 4 bases at J, with 12 bases in the middle. The CDR3 contains 15 residues. Germline V gene lookup returns CDR1 GTSNPN and CDR2 SVGIG (reference sequence). In nucleotides, the CDR3 is TGTGCCTGGAGTGTACTTTGGTATAATAATGAAAAACTGTTTTTT. This encodes CAWSVLWYNNEKLFF. The variable domain in full, with the rest retrieved from reference TRBV30 and TRBJ1-4, is SQTIHQWPATLVQPVGSPLSLECTVEGTSNPNLYWYRQAAGRGLQLLFYSVGIGQISSEVPQNLSASRPQDRQFILSSKKLLLSDSGFYLCAWSVLWYNNEKLFFGSGTQLSVL.

CDR3 DNA sequence: TGCGCCAGCTCAACCGGGACTAGAAGTACACCTAGTTTCCTCGAGCAGTACTTC. Its translation: CASSTGTRSTPSFLEQYF. The V and J genes are TRBV5-1 and TRBJ2-7; 8 nucleotides line up with TRBD2. CDR1 is SGHRS and CDR2 is YFSETQ in the germline V gene. This CDR3 region has 18 residues. With V trimmed by 7 bases and J by 6 bases, 24 bases remained unmatched.

The chain uses TRBV6-5 and TRBJ2-7; TRBD1 aligns across 9 bases. The CDR3 runs 14 residues. CDR1 and CDR2 (germline): MNHEY, SVGAGI. V dropped 5 bases and J dropped 3; count of bases not matched to a gene: 5. The DNA of the CDR3 is TGTGCCAGCAGTAGACAGGGGGTCGGCTACGAGCAGTACTTC. Translation gives CASSRQGVGYEQYF.

V and J are TRBV15 and TRBJ2-5, with D possibly TRBD2 on 6 matching bases. Trimming stripped 3 bases from V and 2 bases from J, with 16 bases between. The germline V gene encodes CDR1 LNHNV and CDR2 YYDKDF (reference sequence). The CDR3 length is 16 residues. The CDR3 loop reads CATSSGTGTYQETQYF. The CDR3 region has the DNA TGTGCCACCAGCAGCGGAACCGGGACTTATCAAGAGACCCAGTACTTC.

This chain connects TRBV6-5 to TRBJ2-1, with TRBD2 as a possible D gene (6 bases). This CDR3 has 12 amino acids. V gave up 6 bases and J gave up 13 bases, with 16 bases separating them. Germline loops: CDR1 MNHEY, CDR2 SVGAGI. The CDR3 DNA reads as TGTGCCAGCAGGGGGGACTCGCCCAACCAGTTCTTC. Its translation is CASRGDSPNQFF.

The chain recombines TRBV2 with TRBJ1-5; D is undetermined. This CDR3 is 14 amino acids long. Trimming cost V 3 bases and J 3 bases, with 9 bases left between them. The germline gives CDR1 SNHLY, CDR2 FYNNEI. The CDR3 loop reads CASSDRGINQPQHF. CDR3 DNA: TGTGCCAGCAGTGACCGAGGGATCAATCAGCCCCAGCATTTT.

This rearrangement joins TRBV6-5 to TRBJ1-5; a weak D match, TRBD1 (6 bases). V lost 5 bases and J lost 9, with 17 bases in between. This CDR3 contains 14 residues. Germline values: CDR1 MNHEY, CDR2 SVGAGI. CDR3 amino acids: CASSTQGLGAPQHF. CDR3 in DNA: TGTGCCAGCAGTACGCAGGGGCTTGGGGCGCCCCAGCATTTT.

The CDR3 loop reads CASSLGTYSYEQYF. DNA of the CDR3: TGTGCCAGCAGCTTAGGGACTTACTCCTACGAGCAGTACTTC. The genes are TRBV11-2 and TRBJ2-7; TRBD2 might be the D (5 bases). The germline V gene encodes CDR1 SGHAT and CDR2 FQNNGV. This CDR3 is 14 amino acids long. Trimming stripped 1 base from V and 0 bases from J, with 7 bases between.

J is TRBJ1-2 and V is TRBV6-5; 9 positions agree with TRBD1. CDR1 is MNHEY and CDR2 is SVGAGI in the germline V gene. This CDR3 is 15 amino acids long. V was clipped by 2 bases and J by 5 bases; unmatched bases: 6. The CDR3 here is CASSYQDRGGYGYTF. Here the CDR3 DNA reads TGTGCCAGCAGTTACCAGGACAGGGGAGGATATGGCTACACCTTC.

The V call is TRBV7-8, the J call TRBJ2-3; D remains unclear. The CDR3 totals 13 residues. The germline V gene has CDR1 SGHVS and CDR2 FQNEAQ. The V end was cut by 5 bases, the J end by 5 bases, with 11 bases between. The CDR3 region has the DNA TGTGCCAGCAGCCCGCCGCGAGAAGATACGCAGTATTTT. Translation gives CASSPPREDTQYF.

This chain connects TRBV9 to TRBJ2-1, with 9 positions matching TRBD2. The germline V gene encodes CDR1 SGDLS and CDR2 YYNGEE. With 1 base clipped from V and 6 bases from J, the junction kept 8 bases outside the gene matches. There are 16 residues in the CDR3. The CDR3 loop is CASSVYGTSLANEQFF. DNA of the CDR3: TGTGCCAGCAGCGTATACGGGACTAGCCTTGCCAATGAGCAGTTCTTC.

The chain joins TRBV3-1 (or the pseudogene TRBV3-2) to TRBJ1-2; TRBD1 aligns across 7 bases. The germline gives CDR1 LGHDT, CDR2 YNNKEL (reference sequence). The V gene end was trimmed by 5 bases and the J gene end by 0 bases; junction bases not matched to a gene: 6. The CDR3 extends over 15 amino acids. CDR3 in DNA: TGTGCCAGCAGCTTTAAACAGGGGTCTAACTATGGCTACACCTTC. It translates to CASSFKQGSNYGYTF.

The V call is TRBV6-5, the J call TRBJ1-5; TRBD1 agrees at 8 bases. CDR1 is MNHEY and CDR2 is SVGAGI in the germline V gene. Germline trimming cut 8 bases from V and 6 bases from J; bases unmatched to any gene: 9. The CDR3 has 14 residues. In DNA form, the CDR3 reads TGTGCCAGCCGCCCGACAGGGGCTGGTCAGCCCCAGCATTTT. Protein product: CASRPTGAGQPQHF.

The V and J genes are TRBV27 and TRBJ1-5, with a tentative D call TRBD1 (6 bases). Looked up from germline, CDR1 is MNHEY and CDR2 is SMNVEV (reference sequence). This CDR3 comprises 18 residues. V lost 6 bases to trimming and J lost 3 bases, with 24 bases between them. The CDR3: CASSRTAVFVRDNQPQHF. The DNA of the CDR3 is TGTGCCAGCAGCAGGACAGCCGTCTTCGTGCGTGACAATCAGCCCCAGCATTTT.

The DNA of the CDR3 is TGTGCCAGCAGGGCCCGGACAGGGGACAATCAGCCCCAGCATTTT. Translation gives CASRARTGDNQPQHF. The gene calls are TRBV2 and TRBJ1-5; 9 bases match TRBD1. This CDR3 region has 15 residues. Germline-derived CDR1 and CDR2 are SNHLY and FYNNEI. V dropped 6 bases and J dropped 3; count of bases not matched to a gene: 6.

The chain has TRBV4-3 and TRBJ2-1; no firm D call. Trimming pared 4 bases from V and 7 bases from J, leaving 14 bases between. The CDR3 extends over 14 amino acids. The germline CDR1 and CDR2 sequences are LGHNA and YSLEER. This CDR3 is CASSPQPVGNEQFF. The CDR3 nucleotides read TGCGCCAGCAGCCCGCAGCCAGTCGGGAATGAGCAGTTCTTC.

This clone has just one count. The J gene is TRBJ2-5, the V gene TRBV19; unclear D gene. The CDR3 contains 17 residues. Germline assignment: CDR1 LNHDA and CDR2 SQIVND (reference sequence). The V end was cut by 3 bases, the J end by 5 bases, with 22 bases between. CDR3: CASSIRRGAARGETQYF. CDR3 bases: TGTGCCAGTAGTATTCGAAGAGGCGCAGCACGTGGGGAGACCCAGTACTTC.

The chain links TRBV12-3 or TRBV12-4 to TRBJ2-3; D is ambiguous. Trimming cost V 1 base and J 6 bases, with 5 bases left between them. The CDR3 has 12 residues. The CDR3 region has the DNA TGTGCCAGCAGTTTAGTCGGGGATACGCAGTATTTT. Encoded protein: CASSLVGDTQYF.

The J gene is TRBJ1-1, the V gene TRBV6-2 or TRBV6-3, with D hard to call. Trimming left V 6 bases short and J 7 bases short, with 18 bases between. Germline V gene sequence: CDR1 MNHEY, CDR2 SVGEGT. The CDR3 is 14 amino acids. This CDR3 is CASSTSLAGSEAFF. For the CDR3, the DNA is TGTGCCAGCAGCACTTCGTTGGCGGGGAGTGAAGCTTTCTTT.

Written as DNA, the CDR3 is TGTGCCTGGAGTGTAGGGGGGGGGACTGTTCAGTTCTTC. Its protein product is CAWSVGGGTVQFF. This chain links TRBV30 with TRBJ2-1, with a possible D match to TRBD2 (7 bases). V lost 0 bases and J lost 13, with 16 bases in between. CDR1 and CDR2 (germline): GTSNPN, SVGIG (reference sequence). CDR3 size: 13 residues. Full variable domain (rest looked up from reference TRBV30 and TRBJ2-1): SQTIHQWPATLVQPVGSPLSLECTVEGTSNPNLYWYRQAAGRGLQLLFYSVGIGQISSEVPQNLSASRPQDRQFILSSKKLLLSDSGFYLCAWSVGGGTVQFFGPGTRLTVL.

The sample holds a few counts of this clone. This sample includes further DNA sequences coding for the same CDR3. This chain joins TRBV30 and TRBJ2-5, with 7 nucleotides matching TRBD1. Germline V gives CDR1 GTSNPN, CDR2 SVGIG (reference sequence). The J segment lost 1 base and the V segment lost 1 base, leaving 3 bases of the junction unmatched. The CDR3 covers 14 residues. The CDR3 region has the DNA TGTGCCTGGAGTGAGGGGGCGCTCCAAGAGACCCAGTACTTC. Translation gives CAWSEGALQETQYF.

The chain carries TRBV27 and TRBJ2-5; D gene unclear. TRBJ2-7 matches the DNA end more closely, so the J call is doubtful. The CDR3 extends over 12 amino acids. Germline loops: CDR1 MNHEY, CDR2 SMNVEV (reference sequence). This CDR3 reads CASRPTDYEQYF. The CDR3 coding sequence is TGTGCCAGCAGACCCACAGACTACGAGCAGTACTTC.

The rearrangement joins TRBV29-1 to TRBJ2-3; 9 bases are a match to TRBD2. V lost 4 bases, J lost 6 bases, and 8 bases stayed unmatched. From germline, CDR1 is SQVTM and CDR2 ANQGSEA. The length of the CDR3 is 14 residues. DNA for the CDR3: TGCAGCGTTGTTCAAGCGGGGGGAGGGGATACGCAGTATTTT. It codes for CSVVQAGGGDTQYF.

This clone was picked up a small number of times. The chain carries TRBV6-5 and TRBJ2-3; D unresolved. Trimming stripped 4 bases from V and 4 bases from J, with 15 bases between. The length of the CDR3 is 15 residues. Germline V gene sequence: CDR1 MNHEY, CDR2 SVGAGI. CDR3 amino acids: CASSSPGEPADTQYF. In nucleotides, the CDR3 is TGTGCCAGCAGTTCCCCGGGTGAGCCGGCAGATACGCAGTATTTT.

V usage is TRBV11-3 and J usage is TRBJ2-7, with D possibly being TRBD1 (6 bases). The CDR3 covers 14 residues. Germline CDR1 is SGHNT and CDR2 is YENEEA. Trimming pared 6 bases from V and 1 base from J, leaving 13 bases between. CDR3 protein: CASSLQGNSYEQYF. For the CDR3, the DNA is TGTGCCAGCAGTTTACAGGGAAATTCCTACGAGCAGTACTTC.